This passage covers 19 T cell receptor beta chains from one sample sequenced in a study of T cell repertoires in cytomegalovirus infection. TCRdb recomputed calls from the reads with MiXCR, one row per CDR3 protein. The sample has some 150,000 distinct CDR3 sequences, roughly a quarter seen once. The sequenced sample was PBMCs. The receptors originated from a human donor in good health (CMV status not recorded). Some clones in this sample may be carry-over from other donors' samples.

This clonotype was observed many times. In nucleotides, the CDR3 is TGTGCCAGCGGGTTTGGCACAGAGACCCAGTACTTC. Translating gives CASGFGTETQYF. The rearrangement uses TRBV7-6 and TRBJ2-5; no reliable D call. Trimming removed 8 bases from V and 4 bases from J, with 11 bases in between. There are 12 residues in the CDR3. Germline V gene data show CDR1 as SGHVS and CDR2 as FNYEAQ.

The V and J genes are TRBV20-1 and TRBJ2-1; 11 nucleotides line up with TRBD2. V was clipped by 3 bases and J by 5 bases; unmatched bases: 6. This CDR3 has 15 amino acids. From germline, CDR1 is DFQATT and CDR2 SNEGSKA (reference sequence). This chain's CDR3 is CSASALAGGHNEQFF. CDR3 sequence (DNA): TGCAGTGCTAGTGCCTTAGCGGGGGGGCACAATGAGCAGTTCTTC.

This clonotype has ten or more counts. V and J are TRBV10-3 and TRBJ1-5; D not resolved. The CDR3 loop spans 13 amino acids. The ends were cut back, 0 bases at V and 10 bases at J, with 10 bases in the middle. Germline-derived CDR1 and CDR2 are ENHRY and SYGVKD. The CDR3 reads CAISESEELPQHF. Here the CDR3 DNA reads TGTGCCATCAGTGAGTCTGAGGAGTTACCCCAGCATTTT.

This clonotype has ten or more counts. J is TRBJ2-1 and V is TRBV7-6, with D unclear. This CDR3 region has 13 residues. Germline values: CDR1 SGHVS, CDR2 FNYEAQ. With 1 base removed from V and 5 bases from J, the gap between germline ends came to 6 bases. The DNA of the CDR3 is TGTGCCAGCAGCTTAGTCCGGAACAATGAGCAGTTCTTC. As protein: CASSLVRNNEQFF. The full variable domain, completed using reference TRBV7-6 and TRBJ2-1, is GAGVSQSPRYKVTKRGQDVALRCDPISGHVSLYWYRQALGQGPEFLTYFNYEAQQDKSGLPNDRFSAERPEGSISTLTIQRTEQRDSAMYRCASSLVRNNEQFFGPGTRLTVL.

The V and J genes are TRBV6-2 or TRBV6-3 and TRBJ2-1; TRBD2 agrees at 8 bases. The CDR3 sequence is 13 residues long. V shed 6 bases and J 9 bases; nucleotides not matched to a gene: 7. Germline V gene lookup returns CDR1 MNHEY and CDR2 SVGEGT. The CDR3 sequence is CASSKLSGSEQFF. The CDR3 DNA reads as TGTGCCAGCAGCAAACTCAGCGGGAGTGAGCAGTTCTTC.

The V and J genes are TRBV28 and TRBJ1-6; 8 nucleotides agree with TRBD1. Trimming took 10 bases from V and 9 from J; bases not matched to a gene: 8. CDR1 MDHEN and CDR2 SYDVKM come from the germline V gene. The CDR3 is made up of 13 amino acids. The CDR3: CATGRDRGSPLHF. DNA of the CDR3: TGTGCCACCGGGCGTGACAGGGGTTCACCCCTCCACTTT. Using reference TRBV28 and TRBJ1-6 for the parts outside the CDR3, the full variable domain is DVKVTQSSRYLVKRTGEKVFLECVQDMDHENMFWYRQDPGLGLRLIYFSYDVKMKEKGDIPEGYSVSREKKERFSLILESASTNQTSMYLCATGRDRGSPLHFGNGTRLTVT.

The chain links TRBV28 to TRBJ2-3; the D gene could be TRBD1 or TRBD2 (5 bases each). V dropped 10 bases and J dropped 1 base, with 15 bases sitting between them. CDR1 is MDHEN and CDR2 is SYDVKM in the germline V gene. The CDR3 sequence is 14 residues long. The CDR3 spells CANIRGDGTDTQYF. The DNA for the CDR3 is TGTGCCAACATTAGAGGGGATGGCACAGATACGCAGTATTTT.

There are many counts of this clonotype. The chain combines TRBV28 with TRBJ2-6; no firm D call. The CDR3 contains 17 residues. V was trimmed by 2 bases and J by 0 bases, leaving 11 bases between them. Germline V lookup: CDR1 MDHEN, CDR2 SYDVKM. The CDR3 bases are TGTGCCAGCAGTTTAAGTTCCCATCGCTCTGGGGCCAACGTCCTGACTTTC. Its protein product is CASSLSSHRSGANVLTF.

The rearrangement links TRBV2 to TRBJ2-1; 9 bases are shared with TRBD2. The ends lost 9 bases at V and 3 bases at J; junction bases unmatched: 3. The CDR3 has 13 amino acids. Germline CDR1 and CDR2: SNHLY and FYNNEI. The CDR3 DNA sequence: TGTGCCAGTAGCGGGAGAAACTACAATGAGCAGTTCTTC. It codes for CASSGRNYNEQFF. The complete variable domain, with remaining parts taken from reference TRBV2 and TRBJ2-1, reads EPEVTQTPSHQVTQMGQEVILRCVPISNHLYFYWYRQILGQKVEFLVSFYNNEISEKSEIFDDQFSVERPDGSNFTLKIRSTKLEDSAMYFCASSGRNYNEQFFGPGTRLTVL.

This clonotype was recorded a few times. J is TRBJ1-6 and V is TRBV6-6; D unclear. This CDR3 has 12 amino acids. In germline, CDR1 is MNHNY, CDR2 SVGAGI (reference sequence). V lost 0 bases to trimming and J lost 9 bases, with 3 bases between them. The CDR3 bases are TGTGCCAGCAGTTACTCGGGTTCACCCCTCCACTTT. Protein product: CASSYSGSPLHF.

The sample holds many counts of this clonotype. The V and J genes are TRBV7-2 and TRBJ1-1; the D is unclear. The V end was cut by 2 bases, the J end by 5 bases, with 15 bases between. This CDR3 has 15 amino acids. Germline values: CDR1 SGHTA, CDR2 FQGNSA. The CDR3 spells CASSLRGLGSTEAFF. The CDR3, as DNA: TGTGCCAGCAGCTTAAGAGGGTTGGGATCAACTGAAGCTTTCTTT.

This sequence joins TRBV19 and TRBJ2-1, with 12 bases matching TRBD2. The CDR3 has 15 amino acids. V was clipped by 2 bases and J by 7 bases; unmatched bases: 3. From germline, CDR1 is LNHDA and CDR2 SQIVND (reference sequence). For the CDR3, the DNA is TGTGCCAGTAGTATAAGCCTAGCGGGGGGGAATGAGCAGTTCTTC. It codes for CASSISLAGGNEQFF.

This clonotype was detected ten times or more. The V call is TRBV7-6, the J call TRBJ1-1; TRBD1 matches 8 bases. Germline V gene sequence: CDR1 SGHVS, CDR2 FNYEAQ. There are 17 residues in the CDR3. V dropped 1 base and J dropped 0; count of bases not matched to a gene: 7. For the CDR3, the DNA is TGTGCCAGCAGCTTAGGCATCAGGGGGCCCCTGAACACTGAAGCTTTCTTT. It specifies CASSLGIRGPLNTEAFF.

This clonotype was observed a few times. The chain uses TRBV11-2 and TRBJ2-7, with a weak D call TRBD1 (6 bases). This CDR3 comprises 16 residues. Trimming took 0 bases from V and 5 from J, leaving 17 bases between them. Germline V CDR1 and CDR2: SGHAT, FQNNGV. The CDR3 sequence: CASSLDHQGTIHEQYF. For the CDR3, the DNA is TGTGCCAGCAGCTTAGATCATCAAGGGACAATCCACGAGCAGTACTTC.

This clonotype was seen only a few times. The J gene is TRBJ2-3, the V gene TRBV7-2; 12 bases are a match to TRBD2. Germline V gene sequence: CDR1 SGHTA, CDR2 FQGNSA. The CDR3 is 22 residues long. Losses at the gene ends were 5 bases for V and 4 bases for J; bases not matched to a gene: 25. The CDR3 is CASSHRIKSTSGSVRLPDTQYF. The CDR3 DNA reads TGTGCCAGCAGCCACAGAATAAAATCGACTAGCGGGAGCGTAAGGTTGCCAGATACGCAGTATTTT.

This clonotype was seen a few times. The chain employs TRBV20-1 and TRBJ2-7, with 11 bases aligning to TRBD2. The germline CDR1 and CDR2 sequences are DFQATT and SNEGSKA (reference sequence). Unmatched junction bases numbered 15, after V lost 5 bases and J lost 3 bases. The CDR3 runs to 17 residues. The CDR3 loop is CSAGGTSGSRAHYEQYF. CDR3 DNA sequence: TGCAGTGCTGGCGGGACTAGCGGAAGCAGGGCACACTACGAGCAGTACTTC.

The rearrangement joins TRBV2 to TRBJ2-1, with TRBD2 identical over 8 bases. Per germline, CDR1 SNHLY and CDR2 FYNNEI. The ends lost 4 bases at V and 4 bases at J; junction bases unmatched: 6. CDR3 length equals 15 residues. The CDR3 sequence: CASSGTSGDYNEQFF. The DNA for the CDR3 is TGTGCCAGCAGTGGAACTAGCGGAGATTACAATGAGCAGTTCTTC. The full variable domain, rest sourced from reference TRBV2 and TRBJ2-1, is EPEVTQTPSHQVTQMGQEVILRCVPISNHLYFYWYRQILGQKVEFLVSFYNNEISEKSEIFDDQFSVERPDGSNFTLKIRSTKLEDSAMYFCASSGTSGDYNEQFFGPGTRLTVL.

In its sample, this clonotype was seen many times. The chain recombines TRBV7-8 with TRBJ1-1; 9 bases agree with TRBD1. Per germline, CDR1 SGHVS and CDR2 FQNEAQ. The CDR3 consists of 18 residues. Losses at the gene ends were 0 bases for V and 3 bases for J; bases not matched to a gene: 11. CDR3 region: CASSLAPGQGKIDTEAFF. Here the CDR3 DNA reads TGTGCCAGCAGCTTAGCGCCGGGACAGGGAAAAATCGACACTGAAGCTTTCTTT.

The chain is built from TRBV20-1 and TRBJ2-7; TRBD2 aligns across 13 bases. CDR3 size: 15 residues. The junction had 6 bases not matched to a gene; V was cut back by 3 bases and J by 4 bases. The germline V gene has CDR1 DFQATT and CDR2 SNEGSKA (reference sequence). In nucleotides, the CDR3 is TGCAGTGCTAGGGGCGGACTAGCGGGAGTTTACGAGCAGTACTTC. Residues: CSARGGLAGVYEQYF.